This T cell receptor (beta chain) was sequenced in a study of Graves' ophthalmopathy and Graves' hyperthyroidism. Study-level points and caveats: Sensitivity of 85% to 90% and specificity of about 84% were achieved when a 13-signature model separated ophthalmopathy from stable hyperthyroidism.

There are many counts of this clonotype. Its matching antigen is unknown. Amplified TCR beta CDR3 regions were obtained using RNA transcripts as template. HTBI primers served in a first-round RT-PCR, which a second-round multiplex PCR followed. MiXCR, applied by TCRdb to the multiplex PCR reads, yields one record per CDR3 protein. The sample includes roughly 300,000 distinct CDR3 sequences, roughly a sixth seen only once; the top ten take about 12%. Germline CDR1 is SQVTM and CDR2 is ANQGSEA. V dropped 4 bases and J dropped 5 bases, with 17 bases sitting between them. The CDR3 has 14 amino acids. The clonotype was recovered from an adult man with Graves' ophthalmopathy. The source material was peripheral blood. V gene TRBV29-1 combines with J gene TRBJ1-1, with D uncertain. CDR3 coding DNA: TGCAGCGTTGGCGGTAGGGTTGAAGCGACTGAAGCTTTCTTT. Protein: CSVGGRVEATEAFF. The full variable domain, its missing parts supplied by reference TRBV29-1 and TRBJ1-1, is SAVISQKPSRDICQRGTSLTIQCQVDSQVTMMFWYRQQPGQSLTLIATANQGSEATYESGFVIDKFPISRPNLTFSTLTVSNMSPEDSSIYLCSVGGRVEATEAFFGQGTRLTVV.